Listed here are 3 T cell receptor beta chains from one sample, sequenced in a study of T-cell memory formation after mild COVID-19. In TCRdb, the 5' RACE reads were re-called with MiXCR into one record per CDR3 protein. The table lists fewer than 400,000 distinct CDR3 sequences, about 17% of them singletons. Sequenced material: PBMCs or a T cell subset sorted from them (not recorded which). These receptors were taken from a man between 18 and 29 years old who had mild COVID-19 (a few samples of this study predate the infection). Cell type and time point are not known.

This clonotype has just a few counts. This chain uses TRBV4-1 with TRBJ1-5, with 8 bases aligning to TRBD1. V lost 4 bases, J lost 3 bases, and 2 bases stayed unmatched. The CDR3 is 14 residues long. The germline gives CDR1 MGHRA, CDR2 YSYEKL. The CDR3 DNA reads TGCGCCAGCAGCCCGCAGGGGGCCAATCAGCCCCAGCATTTT. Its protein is CASSPQGANQPQHF.

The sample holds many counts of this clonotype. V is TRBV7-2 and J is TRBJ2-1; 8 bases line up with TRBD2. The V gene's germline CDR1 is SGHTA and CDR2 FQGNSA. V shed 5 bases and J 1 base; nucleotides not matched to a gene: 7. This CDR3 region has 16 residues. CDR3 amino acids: CASSAGRVESYNEQFF. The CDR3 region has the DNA TGTGCCAGCAGCGCCGGGAGGGTCGAATCCTACAATGAGCAGTTCTTC.

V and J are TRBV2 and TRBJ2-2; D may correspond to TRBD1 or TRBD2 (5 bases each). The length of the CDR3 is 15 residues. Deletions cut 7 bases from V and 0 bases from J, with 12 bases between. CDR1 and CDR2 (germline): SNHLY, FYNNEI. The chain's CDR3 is CASKRGSANTGELFF. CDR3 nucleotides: TGTGCCAGCAAGAGGGGTAGCGCGAACACCGGGGAGCTGTTTTTT.